Given below is one T cell receptor beta chain in context. Per the germline V gene, CDR1 is LGHNA and CDR2 is YSLEER. V trimming: 0 bases; J trimming: 1 base; junction bases outside the gene matches: 1. CDR3 length equals 16 residues. Relapses following autologous stem cell transplantation were seen in all patients, with brentuximab vedotin exposure varying. The protocol was immunoSEQ multiplex PCR, while the TCRdb copy is restricted to in-frame clones and leaves out a portion. This sample has about 37,000 clones; just over 75% occur once, and the top ten carry 16%. The sample is drawn from a study of PD-1 blockade in classical Hodgkin lymphoma.

The sample consisted of peripheral blood mononuclear cells (PBMCs), taken before the second cycle of nivolumab. This chain links TRBV4-3 with TRBJ2-3; 10 bases agree with TRBD2. This sequence originates from a human donor with classical Hodgkin lymphoma. In DNA form, the CDR3 reads TGCGCCAGCAGCCAAGACCTAGCGGGGGGCACAGATACGCAGTATTTT. Its protein product is CASSQDLAGGTDTQYF.